Listed below are T cell receptor beta chains from one sample, sequenced in a study of neoadjuvant anti-PD-1 for oral cavity cancer. Sequenced by immunoSEQ multiplex PCR; TCRdb stores in-frame clones only, minus some. The sample consists of approximately 21,000 clones, more than 40% of them appearing once. This material consisted of tumor tissue, taken after nivolumab (anti-PD-1) treatment. These receptor sequences come from a person aged 35-79 years with oral cavity squamous cell carcinoma. The CDR3 runs from the conserved cysteine through the conserved F or W. A D gene is named only where the DNA matches it firmly. Not every row has a clone size; where given, it reads once, few, many or a size class.

clone_size	v_call	j_call	d_call	cdr3_nt	cdr3_aa
-	TRBV6-5	TRBJ1-1	-	TGTGCCAGCAGTTACTCGGCCGAGGGTTTGACTGAAGCTTTCTTT	CASSYSAEGLTEAFF
few	TRBV2	TRBJ2-7	TRBD2	TGTGCCAGCAGTGACGGGGGGGGAGCCTACGAGCAGTACTTC	CASSDGGGAYEQYF
few	TRBV19	TRBJ2-3	TRBD1	TGTGCCAGTAAGGACAGGGGAGCTAGCACAGATACGCAGTATTTT	CASKDRGASTDTQYF
-	TRBV6-1	TRBJ2-5	TRBD2	TGTGCCAGCAGTGCTCTAGCGGGGGGGCCAGAGACCCAGTACTTC	CASSALAGGPETQYF
-	TRBV7-2	TRBJ1-2	-	TGTGCCAGCAGCTTAGGCCGAACGGGCAGGGACTATGGCTACACCTTC	CASSLGRTGRDYGYTF
-	TRBV20-1	TRBJ1-1	-	TGCAGTGCTAGCCCGAACACTGAAGCTTTCTTT	CSASPNTEAFF
-	TRBV5-1	TRBJ2-3	TRBD2	TGCGCCAGCACGAGCGGGGGGTTCACAGATACGCAGTATTTT	CASTSGGFTDTQYF
-	TRBV27	TRBJ1-2	TRBD1	TGTGCCAGCAGTTTATCGCGAAGCGGGGACAGGGCCTACACCTTC	CASSLSRSGDRAYTF
-	TRBV5-8	TRBJ1-2	-	TGTGCCAGCAGCTTCGGACAGAACTTTGGCTACACCTTC	CASSFGQNFGYTF
-	TRBV9	TRBJ2-1	-	TGTGCCAGCAGCTCTCGGACTGGACGGGGCAATGAGCAGTTCTTC	CASSSRTGRGNEQFF
-	TRBV6-5	TRBJ1-1	-	TGTGCCAGCAGAAGAAAGGATGAAGCTTTCTTT	CASRRKDEAFF
few	TRBV7-9	TRBJ2-1	TRBD1	TGTGCCAGCAGCTCCGGGACAGCGGACAATGAGCAGTTCTTC	CASSSGTADNEQFF
-	TRBV29-1	TRBJ2-2	-	TGCAGCGTTGAGAGGACGACCGGGGAGCTGTTTTTT	CSVERTTGELFF
many	TRBV6-6	TRBJ1-2	-	TGTGCCAGCAGTGACTTGACAGGTGGAGGCTACACCTTC	CASSDLTGGGYTF
-	TRBV19	TRBJ2-7	TRBD1	TGTGCCAGTAGTACGACAGGGGTGGAGGGTCTCTACGAGCAGTACTTC	CASSTTGVEGLYEQYF
-	TRBV7-3	TRBJ2-7	-	TGTGCCAGCAGCCTAGACCGGCAACCATCCTACGAGCAGTACTTC	CASSLDRQPSYEQYF
few	TRBV5-6	TRBJ1-5	-	TGTGCCAGCAGCTCCAGACAGAGCGGCAGCAATCAGCCCCAGCATTTT	CASSSRQSGSNQPQHF
-	TRBV4-3	TRBJ1-6	-	TGCGCCAGCAGCCAGGGTAGTTCACCCCTCCACTTT	CASSQGSSPLHF
few	TRBV19	TRBJ1-1	-	TGTGCCAGTAGTACCTGGGTTTCGAACACTGAAGCTTTCTTT	CASSTWVSNTEAFF
-	TRBV7-9	TRBJ2-3	TRBD2	TGTGCCAGCAGCGGGACTAGCGGGGGTCGCACAGATACGCAGTATTTT	CASSGTSGGRTDTQYF
-	TRBV7-2	TRBJ1-2	-	TGTGCCAGCAGCTTACGCAGCTATGGCTACACCTTC	CASSLRSYGYTF
-	TRBV6-6	TRBJ1-2	-	TGTGCCAGCAGTTACCGGGACCGGGGCTATGGCTACACCTTC	CASSYRDRGYGYTF
-	TRBV5-1	TRBJ2-5	-	TGCGCCAGCAGCTTGGACGGGCGGGAGACCCAGTACTTC	CASSLDGRETQYF
many	TRBV6-5	TRBJ1-2	TRBD1	TGTGCCAGCAGTACCTTTCTACAGGGGGCGCATGGCTACACCTTC	CASSTFLQGAHGYTF
medium-sized	TRBV5-4	TRBJ2-1	TRBD1	TGTGCCAGCAGAGCCGGGACAGGGGGAAACAATGAGCAGTTCTTC	CASRAGTGGNNEQFF
-	TRBV5-5	TRBJ2-1	-	TGCGCCAGCAGCCAAGATCTAAGCGGGCAGCCCTACAATGAGCAGTTCTTC	CASSQDLSGQPYNEQFF
medium-sized	TRBV27	TRBJ1-1	-	TGTGCCAGCAGTCCGTCCTGGGGGGGCGAAGTAGGAGCTTTCTTT	CASSPSWGGEVGAFF
-	TRBV2	TRBJ1-2	-	TGTGCCATCAGTCTTAGAAACTATGGCTACACCTTC	CAISLRNYGYTF
-	TRBV7-2	TRBJ2-2	TRBD2	TGTGCCACGAGGGGCGGGGGCACCGGGGAGCTGTTTTTT	CATRGGGTGELFF
few	TRBV15	TRBJ1-6	-	TGTGCCACCAGCCGCCAAGGGGGGCGAAATTCACCCCTCCACTTT	CATSRQGGRNSPLHF
-	TRBV6-5	TRBJ1-2	-	TGTGCCAGCAGTTACTACCCTCCGACTCCAGGCCAGGGCTACACCTTC	CASSYYPPTPGQGYTF
few	TRBV18	TRBJ1-1	-	TGTGCCAGCTCACCACCAGGGGACACTGAAGCTTTCTTT	CASSPPGDTEAFF
-	TRBV5-6	TRBJ1-4	-	TGTGCCAGCAGCTTGGTCGGGGTAGGAAATGAAAAACTGTTTTTT	CASSLVGVGNEKLFF
-	TRBV19	TRBJ2-7	TRBD1	TGTGCCAGTAGTATCCGTACGGGGACGGACAGGGCCGACGAGCAGTACTTC	CASSIRTGTDRADEQYF
-	TRBV6-5	TRBJ2-5	-	TGTGCCAGCAACGTACAGGGAGGGGAGACCCAGTACTTC	CASNVQGGETQYF
few	TRBV27	TRBJ2-2	TRBD1	TGTGCCAGCAGCCCTAGGACAGGGCCCGGGGAGCTGTTTTTT	CASSPRTGPGELFF
-	TRBV6-1	TRBJ2-3	TRBD2	TGTGCCAGCAGTGAAGAGCGGGGGGGCACAGATACGCAGTATTTT	CASSEERGGTDTQYF
-	TRBV2	TRBJ1-5	TRBD1	TGTGCCAGCAGTGGGGAGTGGAGACAGGGCTCGGGTAATCAGCCCCAGCATTTT	CASSGEWRQGSGNQPQHF
-	TRBV28	TRBJ1-5	TRBD1	TGTGCCAGCAGTCTCCGACAGGGGTTCTCTAGTCAGCCCCAGCATTTT	CASSLRQGFSSQPQHF
-	TRBV5-1	TRBJ2-2	TRBD1	TGCGCCAGCACTACCGGGACAGGGCAAACCGGGGAGCTGTTTTTT	CASTTGTGQTGELFF
many	TRBV27	TRBJ1-2	-	TGTGCCAGCGCCACAGGGTTACAGGCTGGCTACACCTTC	CASATGLQAGYTF
-	TRBV28	TRBJ1-2	-	TGTGCCAGCAGTTTCGGGCAGGGAGGTGGCTACACCTTC	CASSFGQGGGYTF
many	TRBV2	TRBJ2-7	-	TGTGCCAGCAGGGGTTGGGTTCGCGACGAGCAGTACTTC	CASRGWVRDEQYF
few	TRBV6-6	TRBJ1-1	-	TGTGCCAGCAGTTACCGTTATTCTCGGAGTGCTACTGAAGCTTTCTTT	CASSYRYSRSATEAFF
-	TRBV7-6	TRBJ1-3	-	TGTGCCAGCAGCTTAGTGGCAGGGGGAAACACCATATATTTT	CASSLVAGGNTIYF
few	TRBV5-5	TRBJ2-1	TRBD1	TGTGCCAGCAGCTTCCCGGGGGACAGGGTAACCTACAATGAGCAGTTCTTC	CASSFPGDRVTYNEQFF
few	TRBV11-3	TRBJ2-3	-	TGTGCCAGCAGCTCCCGCTACCCCACAGATACGCAGTATTTT	CASSSRYPTDTQYF
-	TRBV6-5	TRBJ1-5	TRBD1	TGTGCCAGCAGCAGGGGACAGGCCAATCAGCCCCAGCATTTT	CASSRGQANQPQHF
once	TRBV6-5	TRBJ1-1	TRBD1	TGTGCCATTGGACAGGGTGGAAACACTGAAGCTTTCTTT	CAIGQGGNTEAFF
-	TRBV28	TRBJ1-2	-	TGTGCCAGCAGTTTATTTAGCAGGGAAGGCCATGGCTACACCTTC	CASSLFSREGHGYTF
-	TRBV6-6	TRBJ1-2	-	TGTGCCAGCAGTTCCACTGGGGGCTTGGGCTATGGCTACACCTTC	CASSSTGGLGYGYTF
-	TRBV28	TRBJ1-5	TRBD1	TGTGCCAGCAGCCCTGGACAGGGGGGTGGAAATCAGCCCCAGCATTTT	CASSPGQGGGNQPQHF
-	TRBV6-4	TRBJ2-3	TRBD2	TGTGCCAGCAGTGACACTAGCGGGGGGGCAGATACGCAGTATTTT	CASSDTSGGADTQYF
few	TRBV2	TRBJ1-3	-	TGTGCCAGCAGGGGACTAGGAAACACCATATATTTT	CASRGLGNTIYF
few	TRBV9	TRBJ2-1	TRBD2	TGTGCCAGCAGCGCTAGCCCAATACTAGCGGGGGGGCTCAATGAGCAGTTCTTC	CASSASPILAGGLNEQFF
-	TRBV30	TRBJ1-2	TRBD1	TGTGCCTGGACCAGGGACAGCTATGGCTACACCTTC	CAWTRDSYGYTF
few	TRBV29-1	TRBJ1-1	-	TGCAGCGTCCAGGGAGGTACTGAAGCTTTCTTT	CSVQGGTEAFF
few	TRBV6-5	TRBJ2-3	-	TGTGCCAGCAGCTGGATAAGCACAGATACGCAGTATTTT	CASSWISTDTQYF
-	TRBV18	TRBJ1-1	TRBD1	TGTGCCAGCTCACCCCAGACAGGGATGAACACTGAAGCTTTCTTT	CASSPQTGMNTEAFF
-	TRBV4-3	TRBJ2-3	TRBD2	TGCGCCAGCAGCCAAGATGCTAGCGGGGGGGCCCGGGTGACAGATACGCAGTATTTT	CASSQDASGGARVTDTQYF